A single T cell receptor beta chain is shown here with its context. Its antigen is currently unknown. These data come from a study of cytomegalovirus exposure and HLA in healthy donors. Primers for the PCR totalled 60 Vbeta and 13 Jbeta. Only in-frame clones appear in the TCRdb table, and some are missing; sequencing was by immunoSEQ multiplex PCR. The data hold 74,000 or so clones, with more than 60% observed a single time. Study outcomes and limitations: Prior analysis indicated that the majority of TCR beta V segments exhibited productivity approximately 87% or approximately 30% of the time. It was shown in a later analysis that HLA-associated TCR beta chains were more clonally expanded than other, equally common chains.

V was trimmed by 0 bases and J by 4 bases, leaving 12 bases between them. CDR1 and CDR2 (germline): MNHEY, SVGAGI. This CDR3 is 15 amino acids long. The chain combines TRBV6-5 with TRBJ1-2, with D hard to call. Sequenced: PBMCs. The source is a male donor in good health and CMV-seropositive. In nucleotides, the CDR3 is TGTGCCAGCAGTTACTCTTTGGCAGCTAGCTATGGCTACACCTTC. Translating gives CASSYSLAASYGYTF.